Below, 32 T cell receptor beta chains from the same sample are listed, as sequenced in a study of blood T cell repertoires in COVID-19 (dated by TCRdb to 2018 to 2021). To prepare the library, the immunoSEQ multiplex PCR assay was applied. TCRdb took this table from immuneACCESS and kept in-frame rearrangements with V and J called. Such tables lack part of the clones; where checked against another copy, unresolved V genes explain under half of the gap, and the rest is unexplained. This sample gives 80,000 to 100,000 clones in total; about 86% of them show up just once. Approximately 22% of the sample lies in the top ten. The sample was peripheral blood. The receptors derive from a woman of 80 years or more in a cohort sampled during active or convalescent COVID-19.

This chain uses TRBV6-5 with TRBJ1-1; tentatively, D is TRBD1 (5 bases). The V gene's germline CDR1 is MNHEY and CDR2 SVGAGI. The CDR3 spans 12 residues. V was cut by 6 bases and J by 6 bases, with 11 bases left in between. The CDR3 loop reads CASRKGVAEAFF. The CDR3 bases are TGTGCCAGCAGGAAAGGGGTAGCTGAAGCTTTCTTT.

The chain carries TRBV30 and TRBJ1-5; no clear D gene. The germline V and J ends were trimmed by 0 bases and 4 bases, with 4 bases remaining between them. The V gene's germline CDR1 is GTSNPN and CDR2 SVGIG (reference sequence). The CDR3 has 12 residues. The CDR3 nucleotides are TGTGCCTGGAGTGTACAGAATCAGCCCCAGCATTTT. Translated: CAWSVQNQPQHF. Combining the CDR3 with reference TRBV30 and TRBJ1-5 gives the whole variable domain SQTIHQWPATLVQPVGSPLSLECTVEGTSNPNLYWYRQAAGRGLQLLFYSVGIGQISSEVPQNLSASRPQDRQFILSSKKLLLSDSGFYLCAWSVQNQPQHFGDGTRLSIL.

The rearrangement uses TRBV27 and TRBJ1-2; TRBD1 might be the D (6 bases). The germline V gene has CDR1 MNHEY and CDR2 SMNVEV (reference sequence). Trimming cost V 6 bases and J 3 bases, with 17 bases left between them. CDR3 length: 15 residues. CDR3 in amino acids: CASRKSRGVDYGYTF. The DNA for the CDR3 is TGTGCCAGCAGAAAAAGCAGGGGAGTTGACTATGGCTACACCTTC.

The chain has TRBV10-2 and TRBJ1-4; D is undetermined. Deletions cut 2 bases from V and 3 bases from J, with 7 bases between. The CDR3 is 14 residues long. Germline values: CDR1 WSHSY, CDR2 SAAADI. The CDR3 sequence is CASSERQANEKLFF. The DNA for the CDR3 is TGCGCCAGCAGTGAGAGACAAGCTAATGAAAAACTGTTTTTT.

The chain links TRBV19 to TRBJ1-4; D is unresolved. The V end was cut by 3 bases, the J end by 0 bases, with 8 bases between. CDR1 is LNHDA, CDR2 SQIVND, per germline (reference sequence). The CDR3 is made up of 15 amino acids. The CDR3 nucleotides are TGTGCCAGTAGTATGGGAGGAGCAACTAATGAAAAACTGTTTTTT. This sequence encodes CASSMGGATNEKLFF.

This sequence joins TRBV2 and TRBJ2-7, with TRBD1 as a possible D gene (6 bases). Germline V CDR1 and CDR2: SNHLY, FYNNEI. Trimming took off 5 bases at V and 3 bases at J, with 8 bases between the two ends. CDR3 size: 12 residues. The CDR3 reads CASSKQGYEQYV. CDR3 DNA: TGTGCCAGCAGTAAACAGGGCTACGAGCAGTACGTC.

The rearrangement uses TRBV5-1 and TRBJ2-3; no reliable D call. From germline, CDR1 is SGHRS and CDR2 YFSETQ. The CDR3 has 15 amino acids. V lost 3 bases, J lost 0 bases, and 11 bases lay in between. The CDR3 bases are TGCGCCAGCAGCTCCGGAGCACTGAGCACAGATACGCAGTATTTT. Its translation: CASSSGALSTDTQYF.

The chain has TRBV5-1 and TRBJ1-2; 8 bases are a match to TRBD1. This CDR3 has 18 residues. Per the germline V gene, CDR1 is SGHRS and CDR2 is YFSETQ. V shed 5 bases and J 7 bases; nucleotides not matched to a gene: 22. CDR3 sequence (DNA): TGCGCCAGCAGTCCCGGGCAACAGGGGGGGTTATCTGTCCGTGGCTACACCTTC. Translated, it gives CASSPGQQGGLSVRGYTF.

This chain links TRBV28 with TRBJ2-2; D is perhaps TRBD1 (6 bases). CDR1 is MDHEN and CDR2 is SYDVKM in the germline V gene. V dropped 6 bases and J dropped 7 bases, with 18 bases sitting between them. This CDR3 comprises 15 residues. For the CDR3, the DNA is TGTGCCAGCAGCGACCCGTCAGGGGCTAACGGGGAGCTGTTTTTT. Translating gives CASSDPSGANGELFF.

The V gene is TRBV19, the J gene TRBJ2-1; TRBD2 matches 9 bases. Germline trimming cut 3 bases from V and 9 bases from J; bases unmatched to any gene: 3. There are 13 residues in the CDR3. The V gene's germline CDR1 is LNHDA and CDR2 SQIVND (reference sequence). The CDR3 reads CASSIGAGGEQFF. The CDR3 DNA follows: TGTGCCAGTAGTATTGGAGCGGGAGGTGAGCAGTTCTTC. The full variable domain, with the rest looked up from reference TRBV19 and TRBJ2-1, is DGGITQSPKYLFRKEGQNVTLSCEQNLNHDAMYWYRQDPGQGLRLIYYSQIVNDFQKGDIAEGYSVSREKKESFPLTVTSAQKNPTAFYLCASSIGAGGEQFFGPGTRLTVL.

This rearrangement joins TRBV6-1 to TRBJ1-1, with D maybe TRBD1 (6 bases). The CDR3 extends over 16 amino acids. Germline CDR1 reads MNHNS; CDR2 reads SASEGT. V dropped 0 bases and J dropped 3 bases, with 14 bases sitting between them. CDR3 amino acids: CASSEAAGVGDTEAFF. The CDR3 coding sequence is TGTGCCAGCAGTGAAGCGGCAGGGGTTGGGGACACTGAAGCTTTCTTT.

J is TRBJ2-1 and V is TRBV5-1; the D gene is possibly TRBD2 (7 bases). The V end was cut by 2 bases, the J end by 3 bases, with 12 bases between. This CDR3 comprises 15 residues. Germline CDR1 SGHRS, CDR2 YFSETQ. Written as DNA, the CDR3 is TGCGCCAGCAGCTTTGATAGGGGGGGCTACAATGAGCAGTTCTTC. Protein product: CASSFDRGGYNEQFF.

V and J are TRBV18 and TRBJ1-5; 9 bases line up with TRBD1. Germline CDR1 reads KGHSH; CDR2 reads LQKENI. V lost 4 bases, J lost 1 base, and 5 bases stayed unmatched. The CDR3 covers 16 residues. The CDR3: CASSQQGARSNQPQHF. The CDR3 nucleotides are TGTGCCAGCTCACAACAGGGGGCGCGAAGCAATCAGCCCCAGCATTTT.

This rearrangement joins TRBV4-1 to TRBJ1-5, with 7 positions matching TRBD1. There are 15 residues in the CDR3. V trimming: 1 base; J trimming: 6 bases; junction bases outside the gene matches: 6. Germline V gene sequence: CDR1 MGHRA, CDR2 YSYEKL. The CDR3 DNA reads TGCGCCAGCAGCCAAGGACAGGGATGGCCTCAGCCCCAGCATTTT. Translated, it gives CASSQGQGWPQPQHF.

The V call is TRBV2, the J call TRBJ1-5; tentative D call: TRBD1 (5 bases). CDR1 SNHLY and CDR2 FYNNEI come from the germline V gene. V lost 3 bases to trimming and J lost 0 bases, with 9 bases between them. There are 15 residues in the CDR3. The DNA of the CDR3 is TGTGCCAGCAGTGAGGCACAGGATAGCAATCAGCCCCAGCATTTT. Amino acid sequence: CASSEAQDSNQPQHF.

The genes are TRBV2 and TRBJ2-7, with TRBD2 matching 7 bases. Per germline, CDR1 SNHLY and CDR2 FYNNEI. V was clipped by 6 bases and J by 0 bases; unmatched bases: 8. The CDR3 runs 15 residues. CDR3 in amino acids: CASRGLPSGSYEQYF. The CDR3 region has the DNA TGTGCCAGCAGGGGGCTCCCTAGCGGCTCCTACGAGCAGTACTTC.

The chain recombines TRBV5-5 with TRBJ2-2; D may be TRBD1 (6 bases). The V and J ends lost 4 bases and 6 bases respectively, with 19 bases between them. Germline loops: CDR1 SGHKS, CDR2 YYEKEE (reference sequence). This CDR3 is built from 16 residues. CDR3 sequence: CASSPIQGTRAGELFF. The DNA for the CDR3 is TGTGCCAGCAGCCCTATTCAGGGGACGAGGGCCGGGGAGCTGTTTTTT.

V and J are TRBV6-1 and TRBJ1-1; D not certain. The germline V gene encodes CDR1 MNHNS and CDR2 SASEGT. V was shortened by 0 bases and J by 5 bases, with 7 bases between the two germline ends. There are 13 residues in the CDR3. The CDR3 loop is CASSEAPVTEAFF. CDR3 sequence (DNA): TGTGCCAGCAGTGAAGCCCCGGTAACTGAAGCTTTCTTT.

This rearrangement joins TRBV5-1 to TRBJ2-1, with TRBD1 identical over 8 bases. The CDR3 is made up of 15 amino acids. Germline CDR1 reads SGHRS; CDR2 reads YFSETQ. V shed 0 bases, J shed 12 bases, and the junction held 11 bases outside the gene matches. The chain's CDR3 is CASSLGQQGVFPQFF. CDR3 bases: TGCGCCAGCAGCTTGGGGCAACAGGGGGTTTTCCCGCAGTTCTTC. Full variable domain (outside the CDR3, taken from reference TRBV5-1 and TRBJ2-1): KAGVTQTPRYLIKTRGQQVTLSCSPISGHRSVSWYQQTPGQGLQFLFEYFSETQRNKGNFPGRFSGRQFSNSRSEMNVSTLELGDSALYLCASSLGQQGVFPQFFGPGTRLTVL.

The CDR3 loop is CASSLEAGNTEAFF. The CDR3 DNA reads TGCGCCAGCAGCTTGGAAGCAGGGAACACTGAAGCTTTCTTT. V is TRBV5-1 and J is TRBJ1-1; D ambiguous. This CDR3 is built from 14 residues. Germline V gene data show CDR1 as SGHRS and CDR2 as YFSETQ. The V end lost 0 bases, the J end lost 1 base, and 7 bases lay between the germline ends.

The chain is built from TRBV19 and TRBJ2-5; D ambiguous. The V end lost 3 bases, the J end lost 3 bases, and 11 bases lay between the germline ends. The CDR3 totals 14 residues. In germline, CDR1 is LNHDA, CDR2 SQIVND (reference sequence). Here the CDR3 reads CASSILNREETQYF. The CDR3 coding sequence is TGTGCCAGTAGTATTCTAAACAGAGAAGAGACCCAGTACTTC.

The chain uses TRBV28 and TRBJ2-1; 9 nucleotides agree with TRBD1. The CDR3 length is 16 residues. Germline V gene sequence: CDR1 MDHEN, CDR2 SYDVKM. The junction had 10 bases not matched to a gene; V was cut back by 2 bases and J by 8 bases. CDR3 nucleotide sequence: TGTGCCAGCAGTTTAGGAGGGGGGACAGGGCTGTATGAGCAGTTCTTC. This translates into CASSLGGGTGLYEQFF.

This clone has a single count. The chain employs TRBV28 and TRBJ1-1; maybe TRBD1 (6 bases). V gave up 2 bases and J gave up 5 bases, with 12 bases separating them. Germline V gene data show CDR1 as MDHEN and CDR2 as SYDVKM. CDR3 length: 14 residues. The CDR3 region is CASSLTGGHTEAFF. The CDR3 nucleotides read TGTGCCAGCAGTTTAACGGGGGGGCATACTGAAGCTTTCTTT.

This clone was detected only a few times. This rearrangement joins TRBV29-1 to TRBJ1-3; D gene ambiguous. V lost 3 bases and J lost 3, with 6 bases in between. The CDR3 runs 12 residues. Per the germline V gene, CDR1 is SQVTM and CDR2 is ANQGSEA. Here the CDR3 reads CSVDVNGNTIYF. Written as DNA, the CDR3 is TGCAGCGTTGATGTAAATGGAAACACCATATATTTT.

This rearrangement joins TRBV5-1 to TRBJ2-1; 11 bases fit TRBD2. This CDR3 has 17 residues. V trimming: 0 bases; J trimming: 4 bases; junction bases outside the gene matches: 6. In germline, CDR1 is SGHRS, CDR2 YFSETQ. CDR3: CASSLEALAGGYNEQFF. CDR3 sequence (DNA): TGCGCCAGCAGCTTGGAAGCGCTAGCGGGAGGTTACAATGAGCAGTTCTTC.

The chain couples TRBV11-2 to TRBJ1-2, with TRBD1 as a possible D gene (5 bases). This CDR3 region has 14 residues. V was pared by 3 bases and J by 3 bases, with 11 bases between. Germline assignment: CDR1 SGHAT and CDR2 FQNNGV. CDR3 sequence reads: CASSFGREDYGYTF. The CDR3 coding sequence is TGTGCCAGCAGCTTCGGCAGGGAGGACTATGGCTACACCTTC.

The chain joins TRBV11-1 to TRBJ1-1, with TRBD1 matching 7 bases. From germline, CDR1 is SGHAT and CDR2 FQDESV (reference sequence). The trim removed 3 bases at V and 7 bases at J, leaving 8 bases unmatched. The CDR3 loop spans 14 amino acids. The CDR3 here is CASSFTGTVSEAFF. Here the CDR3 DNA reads TGTGCCAGCAGCTTCACCGGGACAGTCAGTGAAGCTTTCTTT. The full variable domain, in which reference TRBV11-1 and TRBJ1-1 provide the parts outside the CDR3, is EAEVAQSPRYKITEKSQAVAFWCDPISGHATLYWYRQILGQGPELLVQFQDESVVDDSQLPKDRFSAERLKGVDSTLKIQPAELGDSAMYLCASSFTGTVSEAFFGQGTRLTVV.

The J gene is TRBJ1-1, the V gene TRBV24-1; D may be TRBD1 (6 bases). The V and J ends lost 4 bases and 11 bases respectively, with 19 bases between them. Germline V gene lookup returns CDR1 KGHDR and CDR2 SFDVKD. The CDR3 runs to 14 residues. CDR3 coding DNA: TGTGCCACCAGTGACTCGGACAGTGGCCCTGGGGCTTTCTTT. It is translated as CATSDSDSGPGAFF.

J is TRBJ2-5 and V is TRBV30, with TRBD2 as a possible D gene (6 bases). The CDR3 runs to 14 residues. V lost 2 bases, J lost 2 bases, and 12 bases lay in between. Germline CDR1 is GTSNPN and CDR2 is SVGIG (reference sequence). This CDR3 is CAWSRGRGQETQYF. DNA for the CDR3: TGTGCCTGGAGTCGGGGACGGGGGCAAGAGACCCAGTACTTC.

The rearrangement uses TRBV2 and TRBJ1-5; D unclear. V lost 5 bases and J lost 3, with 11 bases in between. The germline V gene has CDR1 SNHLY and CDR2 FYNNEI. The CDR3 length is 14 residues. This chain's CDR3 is CASSPDKNNQPQHF. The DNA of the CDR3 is TGTGCCAGCAGTCCCGACAAAAACAATCAGCCCCAGCATTTT.

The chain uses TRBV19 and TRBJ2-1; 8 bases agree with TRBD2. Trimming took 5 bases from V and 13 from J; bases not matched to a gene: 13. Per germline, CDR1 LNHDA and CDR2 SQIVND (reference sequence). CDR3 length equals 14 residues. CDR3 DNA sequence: TGTGCCAGTAGTTCCAAGAGCGGGAGTTTGGGCCAGTTCTTC. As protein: CASSSKSGSLGQFF. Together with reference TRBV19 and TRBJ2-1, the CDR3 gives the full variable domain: DGGITQSPKYLFRKEGQNVTLSCEQNLNHDAMYWYRQDPGQGLRLIYYSQIVNDFQKGDIAEGYSVSREKKESFPLTVTSAQKNPTAFYLCASSSKSGSLGQFFGPGTRLTVL.

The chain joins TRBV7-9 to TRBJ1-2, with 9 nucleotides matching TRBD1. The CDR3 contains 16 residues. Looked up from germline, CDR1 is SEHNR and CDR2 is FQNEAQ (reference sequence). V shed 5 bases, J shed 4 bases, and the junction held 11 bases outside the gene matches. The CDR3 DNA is TGTGCCAGCAGCCACACCCTAGGACAGGGGTTCTATGGCTACACCTTC. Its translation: CASSHTLGQGFYGYTF.